This T cell receptor (beta chain) derives from a study of blood T cell repertoires in COVID-19. For the study at large: Sites across the United States, Italy and Spain contributed samples from acute and convalescent COVID-19. The analysed material was cDNA or gDNA that came from T cells, B-cell-depleted T cells, or PBMCs.

This clone turned up a few times. Original processing methods: Quantification of nucleated cells was approximated via reference gene primer amplification. Measured with immunoSEQ multiplex PCR; TCRdb has only the in-frame clones, and not every one. V, J and clone size derive from that table, while D and trimming were established from the DNA sequence. This table holds 300,000 or so clones, approximately 90% found once. Per the germline V gene, CDR1 is MNHEY and CDR2 is SVGEGT. The CDR3 covers 20 residues. The V end was cut by 2 bases, the J end by 1 base, with 26 bases between. Sequencing used peripheral blood. The sequence came from a woman aged 25 to 39 who had recovered from COVID-19. This rearrangement joins TRBV6-2 or TRBV6-3 to TRBJ1-1; possible D gene TRBD1, 6 bases. CDR3 DNA: TGTGCCAGCAGTTACCGTGTGGTATTAACAGGGCGTTGGGGGAACACTGAAGCTTTCTTT. This sequence encodes CASSYRVVLTGRWGNTEAFF.